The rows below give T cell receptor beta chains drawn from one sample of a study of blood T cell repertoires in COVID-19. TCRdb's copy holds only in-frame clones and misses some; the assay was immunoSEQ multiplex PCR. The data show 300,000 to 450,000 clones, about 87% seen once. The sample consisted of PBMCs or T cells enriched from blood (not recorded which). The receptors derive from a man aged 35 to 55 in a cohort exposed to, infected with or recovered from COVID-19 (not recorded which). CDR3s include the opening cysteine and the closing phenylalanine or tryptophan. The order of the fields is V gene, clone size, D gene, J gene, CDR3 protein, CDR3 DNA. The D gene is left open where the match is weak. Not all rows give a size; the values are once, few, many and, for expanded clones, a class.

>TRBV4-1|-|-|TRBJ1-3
CASSPEDSPGNTIYF
TGCGCCAGCAGCCCTGAGGACAGCCCTGGAAACACCATATATTTT
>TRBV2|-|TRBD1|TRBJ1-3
CASRTGTGGNTIYF
TGTGCCAGCAGAACCGGGACAGGAGGAAACACCATATATTTT
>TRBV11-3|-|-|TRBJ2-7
CASSLGRGEQYF
TGTGCCAGCAGCTTAGGAAGGGGCGAGCAGTACTTC
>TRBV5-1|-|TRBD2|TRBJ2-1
CASSSSGTSVDNEQFF
TGCGCCAGCAGCTCGTCGGGAACTAGCGTCGACAATGAGCAGTTCTTC
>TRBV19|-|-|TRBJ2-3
CASSPRTSSTDTQYF
TGTGCCAGTAGCCCCCGGACTTCCAGCACAGATACGCAGTATTTT
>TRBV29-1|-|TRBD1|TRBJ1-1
CSGTKTGVETEAFF
TGCAGCGGGACCAAGACAGGGGTAGAAACTGAAGCTTTCTTT
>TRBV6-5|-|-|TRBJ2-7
CASSSTRQSYEQYF
TGTGCCAGCAGTTCAACTCGACAATCCTACGAGCAGTACTTC
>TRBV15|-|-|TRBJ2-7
CATSRASYEQYF
TGTGCCACCAGCAGAGCTAGCTACGAGCAGTACTTC
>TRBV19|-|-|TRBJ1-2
CASREGRYGYTF
TGTGCCAGTAGAGAGGGAAGGTATGGCTACACCTTC
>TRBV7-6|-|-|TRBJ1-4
CASQRATNEKLFF
TGTGCCAGCCAGAGGGCAACTAATGAAAAACTGTTTTTT
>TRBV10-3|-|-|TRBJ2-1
CATRGGYNEQFF
TGTGCCACCAGGGGGGGCTACAATGAGCAGTTCTTC
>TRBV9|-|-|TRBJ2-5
CASSGDGLKETQYF
TGTGCCAGCAGCGGAGACGGACTAAAAGAGACCCAGTACTTC
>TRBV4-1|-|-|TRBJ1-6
CASSQLLRGQGIDSPLHF
TGCGCCAGCAGCCAACTCCTGCGGGGCCAAGGAATTGATTCACCCCTCCACTTT
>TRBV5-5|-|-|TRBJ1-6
CASLADTNSPLHF
TGTGCCAGCCTAGCGGACACTAATTCACCCCTCCACTTT
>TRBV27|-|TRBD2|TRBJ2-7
CASSSLAGVSEEQYF
TGTGCCAGCAGTTCGCTAGCGGGAGTCAGTGAGGAGCAGTACTTC
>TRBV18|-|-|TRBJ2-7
CASSQTGSSYEQYF
TGTGCCAGCTCACAAACAGGGAGCTCCTACGAGCAGTACTTC
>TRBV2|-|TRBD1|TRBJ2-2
CASRISGTGGSGELFF
TGTGCCAGCAGAATTTCCGGGACAGGGGGATCCGGGGAGCTGTTTTTT
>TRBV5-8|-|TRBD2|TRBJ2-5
CASSSGLAGSETQYF
TGTGCCAGCAGCTCGGGACTAGCGGGAAGTGAGACCCAGTACTTC
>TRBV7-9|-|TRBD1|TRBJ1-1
CASSLEGTGNTEAFF
TGTGCCAGCAGCTTAGAAGGGACAGGCAACACTGAAGCTTTCTTT
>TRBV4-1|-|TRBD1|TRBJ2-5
CASSQEDRARETQYF
TGCGCCAGCAGCCAAGAAGACAGGGCTCGAGAGACCCAGTACTTC
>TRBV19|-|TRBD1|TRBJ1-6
CASTRGYNSPLHF
TGTGCCAGTACCAGGGGGTATAATTCACCCCTCCACTTT
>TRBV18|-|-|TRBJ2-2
CASNTRGDSVGELFF
TGTGCCAGCAATACCCGTGGAGATAGTGTCGGGGAGCTGTTTTTT
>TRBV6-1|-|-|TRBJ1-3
CASSGAKAGLTGNTIYF
TGTGCCAGCAGTGGTGCGAAGGCGGGCCTTACTGGAAACACCATATATTTT
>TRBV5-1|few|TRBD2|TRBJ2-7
CASSPGTSRLSYEQYF
TGCGCCAGCAGCCCTGGGACTAGCCGCCTTTCCTACGAGCAGTACTTC
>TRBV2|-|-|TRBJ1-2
CASGGGQHYGYTF
TGTGCCAGCGGGGGAGGGCAGCACTATGGCTACACCTTC
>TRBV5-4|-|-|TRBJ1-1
CASSPDKNTEAFF
TGTGCCAGCAGCCCTGACAAAAACACTGAAGCTTTCTTT
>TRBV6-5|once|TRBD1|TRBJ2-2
CASSYSRTGYFGELFF
TGTGCCAGCAGTTACTCTCGGACAGGGTATTTCGGGGAGCTGTTTTTT
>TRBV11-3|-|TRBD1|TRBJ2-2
CASSPGQGAFGELFF
TGTGCCAGCAGCCCAGGACAGGGGGCTTTCGGGGAGCTGTTTTTT
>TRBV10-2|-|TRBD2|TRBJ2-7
CASSDWREGDYEQYF
TGCGCCAGCAGTGACTGGCGGGAGGGGGACTACGAGCAGTACTTC
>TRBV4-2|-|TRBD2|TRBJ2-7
CASSPPGGREVEQYF
TGTGCCAGCAGCCCACCGGGGGGGCGGGAGGTCGAGCAGTACTTC
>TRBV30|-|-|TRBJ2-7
CAWSVASESYEQYF
TGTGCCTGGAGTGTAGCTAGCGAGTCCTACGAGCAGTACTTC
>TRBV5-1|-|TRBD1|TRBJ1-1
CASSGTEGDTEAFF
TGCGCCAGCAGCGGGACAGAGGGGGACACTGAAGCTTTCTTT
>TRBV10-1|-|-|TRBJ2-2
CASSESTPGELFF
TGCGCCAGCAGTGAGTCGACTCCCGGGGAGCTGTTTTTT
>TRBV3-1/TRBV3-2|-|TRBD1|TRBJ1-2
CASRGDRPSYGYTF
TGTGCCAGCAGGGGGGACAGGCCTAGCTATGGCTACACCTTC
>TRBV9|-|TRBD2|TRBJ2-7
CASSPRDYSYEQYF
TGTGCCAGCAGCCCAAGGGACTACTCCTACGAGCAGTACTTC
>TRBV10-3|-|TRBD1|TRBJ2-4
CAIRLDRTGDETKNIQYF
TGTGCCATCAGATTAGACCGGACAGGGGATGAGACCAAAAACATTCAGTACTTC
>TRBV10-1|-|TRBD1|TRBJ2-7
CASSRDRVSYEQYF
TGCGCCAGCAGCCGGGACAGGGTTTCCTACGAGCAGTACTTC
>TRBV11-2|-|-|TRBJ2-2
CASRPDRSTGELFF
TGTGCCAGCAGACCCGACAGGAGCACCGGGGAGCTGTTTTTT
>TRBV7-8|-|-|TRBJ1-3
CASSSKVDRSRNTIYF
TGTGCCAGCAGCTCCAAGGTAGACAGGTCCCGAAACACCATATATTTT
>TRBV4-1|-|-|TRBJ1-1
CASSPERTNRNTEAFF
TGCGCCAGCAGCCCGGAAAGGACAAATCGGAACACTGAAGCTTTCTTT
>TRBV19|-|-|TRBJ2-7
CASSIEAGNSYEQYF
TGTGCCAGTAGTATAGAGGCGGGGAACTCCTACGAGCAGTACTTC
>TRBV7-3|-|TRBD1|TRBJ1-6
CASSSGTGFSPLHF
TGTGCCAGCAGCTCCGGGACAGGTTTTTCACCCCTCCACTTT
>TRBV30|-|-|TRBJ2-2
CAWSVRVGTNTGELFF
TGTGCCTGGAGTGTACGGGTAGGAACGAACACCGGGGAGCTGTTTTTT
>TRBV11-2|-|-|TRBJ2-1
CASSLGGLGGGEQFF
TGTGCCAGCAGCTTAGGGGGACTAGGGGGCGGTGAGCAGTTCTTC
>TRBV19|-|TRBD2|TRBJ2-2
CASSIDWREGTGELFF
TGTGCCAGTAGTATAGATTGGCGGGAGGGGACCGGGGAGCTGTTTTTT
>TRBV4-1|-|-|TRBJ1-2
CASSQGQDYGYTF
TGCGCCAGCAGCCAAGGACAGGACTATGGCTACACCTTC